This TCR beta chain was sequenced in a study of T-cell memory formation after mild COVID-19. TCRdb re-called the 5' RACE reads through MiXCR, storing one row per CDR3 protein. The data contain over 12,000 distinct CDR3 sequences, about 22% of them seen just once; the ten biggest clones take up 50% to 70%. This clonotype was seen many times. The germline gives CDR1 SGHRS, CDR2 YFSETQ. This CDR3 is 16 amino acids long. V dropped 3 bases and J dropped 6 bases, with 19 bases sitting between them. Sequencing input: PBMCs or a T cell subset sorted from them (not recorded which). The sequence was obtained from a man younger than 30 who had mild COVID-19 (a few samples of this study predate the infection). Cell type and time point are not known. The rearrangement links TRBV5-1 to TRBJ2-1, with D possibly TRBD2 on 6 matching bases. The CDR3 nucleotides read TGCGCCAGCAGCTCGGCCGCGACAGCGGAGGGCAATGAGCAGTTCTTC. This sequence encodes CASSSAATAEGNEQFF. Full variable domain (missing parts from reference TRBV5-1 and TRBJ2-1): KAGVTQTPRYLIKTRGQQVTLSCSPISGHRSVSWYQQTPGQGLQFLFEYFSETQRNKGNFPGRFSGRQFSNSRSEMNVSTLELGDSALYLCASSSAATAEGNEQFFGPGTRLTVL.